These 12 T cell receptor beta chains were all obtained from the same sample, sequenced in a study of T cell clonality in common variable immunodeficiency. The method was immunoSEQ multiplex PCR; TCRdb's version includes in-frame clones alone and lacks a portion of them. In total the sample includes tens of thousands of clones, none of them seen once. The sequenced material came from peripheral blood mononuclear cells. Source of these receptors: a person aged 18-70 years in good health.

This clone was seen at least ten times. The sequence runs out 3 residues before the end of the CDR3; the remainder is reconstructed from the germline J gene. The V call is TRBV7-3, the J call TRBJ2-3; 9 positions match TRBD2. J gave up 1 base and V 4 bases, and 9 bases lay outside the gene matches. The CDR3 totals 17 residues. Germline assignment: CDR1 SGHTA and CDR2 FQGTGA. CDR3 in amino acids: CASSSPQASGGTDTQYF. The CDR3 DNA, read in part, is TGTGCCAGCAGCTCCCCTCAAGCTAGCGGGGGCACAGATACG.

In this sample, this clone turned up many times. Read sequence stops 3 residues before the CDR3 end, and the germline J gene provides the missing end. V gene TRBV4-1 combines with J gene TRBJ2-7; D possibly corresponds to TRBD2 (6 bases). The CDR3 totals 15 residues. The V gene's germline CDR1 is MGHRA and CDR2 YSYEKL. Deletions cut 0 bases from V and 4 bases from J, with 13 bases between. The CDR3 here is CASSQDAGLLYEQYF. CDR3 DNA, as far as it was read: TGCGCCAGCAGCCAAGACGCGGGACTTCTTTACGAG.

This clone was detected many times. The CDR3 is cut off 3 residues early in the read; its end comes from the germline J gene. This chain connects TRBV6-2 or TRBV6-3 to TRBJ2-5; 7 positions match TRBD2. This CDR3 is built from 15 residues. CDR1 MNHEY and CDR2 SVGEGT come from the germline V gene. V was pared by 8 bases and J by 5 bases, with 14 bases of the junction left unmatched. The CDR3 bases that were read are TGTGCCAGCGCTGAGCGGGGCGGGATAACGGAGACC. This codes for CASAERGGITET. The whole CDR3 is CASAERGGITETQYF.

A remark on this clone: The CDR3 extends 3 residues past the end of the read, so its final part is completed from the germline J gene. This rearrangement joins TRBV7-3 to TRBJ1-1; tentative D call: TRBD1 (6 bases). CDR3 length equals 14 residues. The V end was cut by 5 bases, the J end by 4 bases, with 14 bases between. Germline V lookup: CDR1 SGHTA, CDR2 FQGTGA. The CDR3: CASSLTGMGTEAFF. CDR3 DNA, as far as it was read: TGTGCCAGCAGCCTCACAGGGATGGGCACTGAA.

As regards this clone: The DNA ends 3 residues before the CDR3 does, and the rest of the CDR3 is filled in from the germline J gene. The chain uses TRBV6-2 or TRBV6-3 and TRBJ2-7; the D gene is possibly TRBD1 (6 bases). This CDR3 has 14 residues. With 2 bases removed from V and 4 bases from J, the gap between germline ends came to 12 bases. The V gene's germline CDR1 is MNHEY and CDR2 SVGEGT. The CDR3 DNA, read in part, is TGTGCCAGCAGTTACGGGGCAGGGGATTACGAG. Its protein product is CASSYGAGDYE. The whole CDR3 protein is CASSYGAGDYEQYF.

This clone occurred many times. CDR3 DNA (partial): TGTGCCAGCAGCGTAGGGTACTTAGAGACC. Its translation is CASSVGYLET. The entire CDR3 sequence reads CASSVGYLETQYF. The genes are TRBV9 and TRBJ2-5, with D uncertain. The CDR3 end is not reached by the read, which stops 3 residues before it; the germline J gene fills it in. The CDR3 contains 13 residues. The V end was cut by 0 bases, the J end by 4 bases, with 7 bases between. The germline V gene has CDR1 SGDLS and CDR2 YYNGEE.

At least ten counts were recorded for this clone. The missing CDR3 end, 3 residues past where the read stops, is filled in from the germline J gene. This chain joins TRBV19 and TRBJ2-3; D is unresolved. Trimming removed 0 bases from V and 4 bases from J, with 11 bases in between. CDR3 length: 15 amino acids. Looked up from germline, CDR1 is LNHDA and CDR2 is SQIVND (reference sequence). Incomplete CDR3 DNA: TGTGCCAGTAGTATAGAGTTAGTCGCCGCAGATACG. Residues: CASSIELVAADT. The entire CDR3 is CASSIELVAADTQYF.

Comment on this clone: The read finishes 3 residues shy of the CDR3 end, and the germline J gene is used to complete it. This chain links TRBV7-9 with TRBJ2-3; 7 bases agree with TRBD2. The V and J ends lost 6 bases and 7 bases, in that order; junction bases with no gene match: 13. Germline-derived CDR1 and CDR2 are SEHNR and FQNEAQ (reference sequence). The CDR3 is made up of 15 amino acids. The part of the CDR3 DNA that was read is TGTGCCAGCAGGGGCGGGGGAGATTCACAGTATACG. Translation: CASRGGGDSQYT. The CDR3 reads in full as CASRGGGDSQYTQYF.

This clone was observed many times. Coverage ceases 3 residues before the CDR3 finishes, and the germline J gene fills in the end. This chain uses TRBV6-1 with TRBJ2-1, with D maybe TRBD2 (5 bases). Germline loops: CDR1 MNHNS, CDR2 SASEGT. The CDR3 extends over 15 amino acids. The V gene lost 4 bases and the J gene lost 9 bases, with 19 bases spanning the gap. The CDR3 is CASSAPGSAHGEQFF. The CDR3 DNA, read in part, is TGTGCCAGCAGTGCACCGGGGTCGGCCCACGGTGAG.

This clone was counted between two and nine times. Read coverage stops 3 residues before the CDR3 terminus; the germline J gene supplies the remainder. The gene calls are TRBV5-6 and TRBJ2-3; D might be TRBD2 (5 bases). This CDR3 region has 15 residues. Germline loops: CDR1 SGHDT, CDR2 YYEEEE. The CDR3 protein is CASSWTHKLQETQYF. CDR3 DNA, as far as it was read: TGTGCCAGCAGCTGGACTCACAAATTACAAGAGACG. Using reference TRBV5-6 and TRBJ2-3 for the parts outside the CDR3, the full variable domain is DAGVTQSPTHLIKTRGQQVTLRCSPKSGHDTVSWYQQALGQGPQFIFQYYEEEERQRGNFPDRFSGHQFPNYSSELNVNALLLGDSALYLCASSWTHKLQETQYFGPGTRLTVL.

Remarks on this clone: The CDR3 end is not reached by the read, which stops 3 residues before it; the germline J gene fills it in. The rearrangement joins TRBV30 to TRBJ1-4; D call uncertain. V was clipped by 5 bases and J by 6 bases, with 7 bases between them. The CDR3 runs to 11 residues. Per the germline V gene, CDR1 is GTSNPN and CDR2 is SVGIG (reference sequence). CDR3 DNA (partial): TGTGCCTGGGCACATGATGAAAAA. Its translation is CAWAHDEK. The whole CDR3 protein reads CAWAHDEKLFF. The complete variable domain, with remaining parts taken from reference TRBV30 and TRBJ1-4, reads SQTIHQWPATLVQPVGSPLSLECTVEGTSNPNLYWYRQAAGRGLQLLFYSVGIGQISSEVPQNLSASRPQDRQFILSSKKLLLSDSGFYLCAWAHDEKLFFGSGTQLSVL.

CDR3 DNA (partial): TGTGCCAGCTCGGGACAGGGAGGTTCCTACGAG. Translation gives CASSGQGGSYE. The entire CDR3 protein is CASSGQGGSYEQYF. This rearrangement joins TRBV18 to TRBJ2-7, with 9 nucleotides matching TRBD1. The read stops 3 residues short of the end of the CDR3; the missing end is completed from the germline J gene. Germline-derived CDR1 and CDR2 are KGHSH and LQKENI. The CDR3 is 14 residues long. Trimming cost V 6 bases and J 1 base; bases outside gene matches: 4.